This TCR beta chain was captured by sequencing in a study of blood T cell repertoires in COVID-19. Across the whole study: Acute and convalescent COVID-19 specimens originated in the United States, Italy and Spain. The analysed material was cDNA or gDNA that came from T cells, B-cell-depleted T cells, or PBMCs.

The CDR3 has 15 residues. V was clipped by 3 bases and J by 4 bases, with 15 bases between them. Looked up from germline, CDR1 is KGHSH and CDR2 is LQKENI. Per the study methods: Amplifying reference gene primers gave estimates of nucleated cell counts. Here immunoSEQ multiplex PCR was the method, and the copy in TCRdb shows in-frame clones only, minus some. The V and J calls and clone size come from that table; D and trimming were worked out from the DNA. This table has more than 95,000 clones, over 75% appearing once. Material: peripheral blood. The origin of this receptor is a man older than 75 with active or convalescent COVID-19. The J gene is TRBJ1-2, the V gene TRBV18; tentative D call: TRBD1 (6 bases). Written as DNA, the CDR3 is TGTGCCAGCTCACCTCGGCAGGGGACACTCTATGGCTACACCTTC. Translation: CASSPRQGTLYGYTF.